This is a list of T cell receptor beta chains from one sample in a study of shared clonotypes between healthy human individuals. Data came from immunoSEQ multiplex PCR; TCRdb stores just in-frame clones and leaves some out. The repertoire consists of 2,500,000 or so clones, with approximately 93% occurring once and the leading ten covering approximately 0.35%. Sequencing was performed on naive CD4+ T cells from PBMCs. Receptors were obtained from a man aged 18 to 29 in good health. Some clones in this sample may be carry-over from other donors' samples. CDR3s include the opening cysteine and the closing phenylalanine or tryptophan. The D gene is left open where the match is weak. Clone size appears in some rows only: once, few, many, or a class for an expanded clone.

d_call,v_call,clone_size,j_call,cdr3_nt,cdr3_aa
TRBD2,TRBV5-1,-,TRBJ2-7,TGCGCCAGCAGCTCAGGGACTAGCGGGGCCTCCTACGAGCAGTACTTC,CASSSGTSGASYEQYF
-,TRBV28,-,TRBJ1-4,TGTGCCAGCAGTTTATGGCAGGGTCGTGGAGGGACTAATGAAAAACTGTTTTTT,CASSLWQGRGGTNEKLFF
TRBD1,TRBV27,once,TRBJ2-3,TGTGCCAGCAGTTTAAGGGGGCCCACGCGGTCAGATACGCAGTATTTT,CASSLRGPTRSDTQYF
-,TRBV28,-,TRBJ2-4,TGTGCCAGCAGTCCAAAAAGGACGTCTCAGTACTTC,CASSPKRTSQYF
-,TRBV5-1,-,TRBJ1-1,TGCGCCAGCAGCACCCCTGGGGCCCTGAACACTGAAGCTTTCTTT,CASSTPGALNTEAFF
-,TRBV7-9,-,TRBJ2-5,TGTGCCAGCAGCCGAGGGACAAGGGTGTACCAAGAGACCCAGTACTTC,CASSRGTRVYQETQYF
-,TRBV28,-,TRBJ2-7,TGTGCCAGCAGTTCGGACCACGAGCAGTACTTC,CASSSDHEQYF
-,TRBV2,-,TRBJ2-7,TGTGCCAGCAGACAGGGCATCTACGAGCAGTACTTC,CASRQGIYEQYF
-,TRBV2,once,TRBJ1-5,TGTGCCAGCAGTGATGACAGTCAGCCCCAGCATTTT,CASSDDSQPQHF
-,TRBV29-1,-,TRBJ1-4,TGCAGCGCCGGCCCTGGGGAAACTAATGAAAAACTGTTTTTT,CSAGPGETNEKLFF
TRBD2,TRBV5-1,-,TRBJ2-1,TGCGCCAGCAGCTTGTTTCGACTAGCGGGAGAAATGAATGAGCAGTTCTTC,CASSLFRLAGEMNEQFF
TRBD1,TRBV28,-,TRBJ1-1,TGTGCCAGCGAGAGCCGGGACAGGGATGAAGCTTTCTTT,CASESRDRDEAFF
-,TRBV15,-,TRBJ2-2,TGTGCCACCAGCAGAGATTTCGGGACAAACACCGGGGAGCTGTTTTTT,CATSRDFGTNTGELFF
TRBD1,TRBV5-4,-,TRBJ2-7,TGTGCCGGGAAGCCTACGAACAGGGGCCCGCGATACGAGCAGTACTTC,CAGKPTNRGPRYEQYF
-,TRBV29-1,-,TRBJ2-2,TGCAGCGTTGTTCCAGTCCCCTCGAACACCGGGGAGCTGTTTTTT,CSVVPVPSNTGELFF
-,TRBV28,-,TRBJ2-2,TGTGCCAGCACCCGGGATTACAACACCGGGGAGCTGTTTTTT,CASTRDYNTGELFF
-,TRBV12-2,-,TRBJ1-5,TGTGCAAGTCGCTTCAGCGCCCTTAACAGGGTCGGACAGCCCCAGCATTTT,CASRFSALNRVGQPQHF
-,TRBV7-9,-,TRBJ1-1,TGTGCCAGCAGTCGGGACACGAACACTGAAGCTTTCTTT,CASSRDTNTEAFF
-,TRBV6-1,-,TRBJ1-5,TGTGCCAGCAGTGAAATGATAGGTCAGCCCCAGCATTTT,CASSEMIGQPQHF
TRBD1,TRBV10-3,-,TRBJ2-1,TGTGCCATCAGTGCCCAATATACCGGGACAGCCGGCTCCTACAATGAGCAGTTCTTC,CAISAQYTGTAGSYNEQFF
-,TRBV27,-,TRBJ2-7,TGTGCCAGCAGTGCCTCCCGTGACATGACCTATTACGAGCAGTACTTC,CASSASRDMTYYEQYF
TRBD2,TRBV7-8,-,TRBJ2-1,TGTGCCAGCAGCCCGCGGACTAGCTCCAATGAGCAGTTCTTC,CASSPRTSSNEQFF
-,TRBV19,once,TRBJ1-5,TGTGCCAGTAGTATAGTCGGGGGGCACGTTCAGCCCCAGCATTTT,CASSIVGGHVQPQHF
-,TRBV27,-,TRBJ1-2,TGTGCCAGCAGTTTGCGTTTAGGGGGTGGCTACACCTTC,CASSLRLGGGYTF
-,TRBV21-1,-,TRBJ2-3,TGTGCCAGCAGCAAAGGCTCCTATACGCAGTATTTT,CASSKGSYTQYF
-,TRBV4-1,-,TRBJ1-6,TGCGCCAGCAGCCCTCCCCCGGGGGAGAATTCACCCCTCCACTTT,CASSPPPGENSPLHF
TRBD2,TRBV9,-,TRBJ2-2,TGTGCCAGCAGCTCAATTAGCGGGAGGGCCTCCGGGGAGCTGTTTTTT,CASSSISGRASGELFF
TRBD1,TRBV28,-,TRBJ1-5,TGTGCCAGCAGTTTATCGGGGACAGGGAATCAGCCCCAGCATTTT,CASSLSGTGNQPQHF
-,TRBV5-4,once,TRBJ2-7,TGTGCCAGCAGCCTTTCGACTACCTACGAGCAGTACTTC,CASSLSTTYEQYF
-,TRBV5-1,once,TRBJ1-1,TGCGCCAGCAGCTTAGGCCCCCAGGCCATGAACACTGAAGCTTTCTTT,CASSLGPQAMNTEAFF
TRBD1,TRBV27,-,TRBJ2-7,TGTGCCAGCAGTCCCAGACAGGGGGTCTACGAGCAGTACTTC,CASSPRQGVYEQYF
-,TRBV30,-,TRBJ2-7,TGTGCCTGGAGTAGGTACAGATCCTACGAGCAGTACTTC,CAWSRYRSYEQYF
-,TRBV6-1,once,TRBJ1-2,TGTGCCAGCAGTCAGGGGCCCGGGGAGTATGGCTACACCTTC,CASSQGPGEYGYTF
-,TRBV28,-,TRBJ2-4,TGTGCCAGCAGTCCAGACTACCTAGCCAAAAACATTCAGTACTTC,CASSPDYLAKNIQYF
TRBD1,TRBV5-1,once,TRBJ2-7,TGCGCCAGCAGGAACAGGGGGCAAGGATACGAGCAGTACTTC,CASRNRGQGYEQYF
TRBD1,TRBV7-9,-,TRBJ1-2,TGTGCCAGCAGCTTCCACACCGGGACAGTATTCTATGGCTACACCTTC,CASSFHTGTVFYGYTF
-,TRBV19,-,TRBJ1-5,TGTGCCAGTAACCGACAGGTTAGCAATCAGCCCCAGCATTTT,CASNRQVSNQPQHF
TRBD1,TRBV4-3,-,TRBJ2-3,TGCGCCAGCAGCCAGGCCCCCGGGACAGCCACAGATACGCAGTATTTT,CASSQAPGTATDTQYF
-,TRBV20-1,-,TRBJ2-1,TGCAGTGCGGACAGAGACAATGAGCAGTTCTTC,CSADRDNEQFF
-,TRBV27,-,TRBJ1-1,TGTGCCAGCAGTTTATCCTCTGTCGGACTAAGGGTGGCAAACACTGAAGCTTTCTTT,CASSLSSVGLRVANTEAFF
TRBD1,TRBV19,-,TRBJ1-2,TGTGCCAGTAGTACCTTGACAGGGTGGAACTATGGCTACACCTTC,CASSTLTGWNYGYTF